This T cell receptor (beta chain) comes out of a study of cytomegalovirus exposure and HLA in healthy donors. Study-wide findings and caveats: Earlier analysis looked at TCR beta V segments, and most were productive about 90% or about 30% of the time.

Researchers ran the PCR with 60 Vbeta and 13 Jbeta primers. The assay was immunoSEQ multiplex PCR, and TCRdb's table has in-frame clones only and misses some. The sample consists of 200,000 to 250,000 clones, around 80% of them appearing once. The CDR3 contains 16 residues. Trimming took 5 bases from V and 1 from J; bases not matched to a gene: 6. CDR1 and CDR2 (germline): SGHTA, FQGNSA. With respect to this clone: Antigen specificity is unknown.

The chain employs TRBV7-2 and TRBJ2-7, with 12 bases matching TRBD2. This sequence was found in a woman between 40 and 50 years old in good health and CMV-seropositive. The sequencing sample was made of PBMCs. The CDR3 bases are TGTGCCAGCAGCCCCTCGACTAGCGGGAGTTCCTACGAGCAGTACTTC. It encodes CASSPSTSGSSYEQYF.